This T cell receptor (beta chain) came from a study of CD8+CD57+ T cells in acquired aplastic anemia. For the study at large: CD4+ and CD8+ cells, once sorted, gave DNA averaging approximately 3 ug.

Flow cytometry had shown expanded CD8+CD57+ cells in the patients chosen for sequencing. For CDR3 and TCR beta VDJ profiling, genomic DNA was the template used. MiXCR was run by TCRdb on the reads, yielding one entry per CDR3 protein. The profile shows 150,000 or so distinct CDR3 sequences, 52% of them singletons. Comment on this clonotype: Its target is not known.

Findings and caveats of the study: Patients and controls shared just under 30 CD8+ CDR3 sequences.

The V gene end was trimmed by 4 bases and the J gene end by 6 bases; junction bases not matched to a gene: 5. Germline CDR1 and CDR2: WSHSY and SAAADI. There are 13 residues in the CDR3. This TCR derives from a human donor with aplastic anemia. Sequenced sample: sorted CD4+, CD8+, or CD8+CD57+ T cells (not recorded which) from PBMCs. The chain links TRBV10-2 to TRBJ1-2, with 7 nucleotides matching TRBD1. CDR3 region: CASSAGTVDGYTF. CDR3 coding DNA: TGCGCCAGCAGTGCCGGGACAGTGGATGGCTACACCTTC.